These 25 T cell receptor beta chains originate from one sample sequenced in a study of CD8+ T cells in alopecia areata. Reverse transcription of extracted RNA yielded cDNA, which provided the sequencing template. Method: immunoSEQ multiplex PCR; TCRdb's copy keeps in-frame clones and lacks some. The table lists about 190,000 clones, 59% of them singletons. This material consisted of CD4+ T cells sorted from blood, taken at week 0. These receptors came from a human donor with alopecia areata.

CDR3 sequence (DNA): TGCAGCGTTGATATAGGCCGGGAGACCCAGTACTTC. This codes for CSVDIGRETQYF. The chain joins TRBV29-1 to TRBJ2-5; D is unclear. CDR3 length: 12 residues. Trimming shortened V by 3 bases and J by 5 bases, and 10 bases separated the two germline ends. Germline CDR1 is SQVTM and CDR2 is ANQGSEA.

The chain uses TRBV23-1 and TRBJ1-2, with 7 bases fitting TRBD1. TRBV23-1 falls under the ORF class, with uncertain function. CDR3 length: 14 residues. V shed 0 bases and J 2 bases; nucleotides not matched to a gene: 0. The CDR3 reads CASSQSRGNYGYTF. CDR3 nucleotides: TGCGCCAGCAGTCAATCCAGGGGGAACTATGGCTACACCTTC.

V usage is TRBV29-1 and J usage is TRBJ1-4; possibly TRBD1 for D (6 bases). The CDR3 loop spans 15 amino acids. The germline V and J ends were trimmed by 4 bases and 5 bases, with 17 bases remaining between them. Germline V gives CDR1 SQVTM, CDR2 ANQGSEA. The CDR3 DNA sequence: TGCAGCGTTGGAACCTCAGGGGTAGGGAATGAAAAACTGTTTTTT. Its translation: CSVGTSGVGNEKLFF.

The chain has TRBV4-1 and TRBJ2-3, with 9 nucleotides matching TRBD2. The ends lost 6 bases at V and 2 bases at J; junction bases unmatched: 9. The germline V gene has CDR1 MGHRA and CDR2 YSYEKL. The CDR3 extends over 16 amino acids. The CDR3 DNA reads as TGCGCCAGCAGTAACCGGCTAGCGGGGCTCACAGATACGCAGTATTTT. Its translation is CASSNRLAGLTDTQYF.

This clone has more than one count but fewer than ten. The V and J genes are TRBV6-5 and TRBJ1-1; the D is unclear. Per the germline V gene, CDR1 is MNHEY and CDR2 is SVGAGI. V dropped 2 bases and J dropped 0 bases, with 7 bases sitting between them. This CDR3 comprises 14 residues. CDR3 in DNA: TGTGCCAGCAGTTACGGCAGGTTGAACACTGAAGCTTTCTTT. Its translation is CASSYGRLNTEAFF.

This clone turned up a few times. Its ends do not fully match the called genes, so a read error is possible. In nucleotides, the CDR3 is TGCAGCGTCGAAGGGGGGAACCAAGAGACCCAGTACTTC. Its translation: CSVEGGNQETQYF. The chain recombines TRBV29-1 with TRBJ2-5; D may correspond to TRBD1 or TRBD2 (6 bases each). The CDR3 consists of 13 residues. The V gene's germline CDR1 is SQVTM and CDR2 ANQGSEA.

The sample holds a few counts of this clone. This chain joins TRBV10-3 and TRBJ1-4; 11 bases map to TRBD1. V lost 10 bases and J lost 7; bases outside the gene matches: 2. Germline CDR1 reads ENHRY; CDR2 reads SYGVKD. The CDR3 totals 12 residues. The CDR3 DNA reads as TGTGCCAGCGGGACAGGGGGTGAAAAACTGTTTTTT. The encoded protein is CASGTGGEKLFF.

CDR3 amino acids: CASSLESQGGYGYTF. CDR3 DNA sequence: TGTGCCAGCAGCTTGGAGTCCCAGGGGGGCTATGGCTACACCTTC. V usage is TRBV7-2 and J usage is TRBJ1-2, with 7 bases fitting TRBD1. This CDR3 spans 15 amino acids. The germline V gene has CDR1 SGHTA and CDR2 FQGNSA. Unmatched junction bases numbered 8, after V lost 3 bases and J lost 4 bases.

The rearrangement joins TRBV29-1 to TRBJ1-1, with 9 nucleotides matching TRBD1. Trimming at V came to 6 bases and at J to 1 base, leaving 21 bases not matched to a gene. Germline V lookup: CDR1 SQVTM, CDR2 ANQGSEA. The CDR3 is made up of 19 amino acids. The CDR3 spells CSVRRGGQGIFGANTEAFF. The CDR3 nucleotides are TGCAGCGTACGAAGAGGGGGACAGGGAATATTTGGGGCGAACACTGAAGCTTTCTTT.

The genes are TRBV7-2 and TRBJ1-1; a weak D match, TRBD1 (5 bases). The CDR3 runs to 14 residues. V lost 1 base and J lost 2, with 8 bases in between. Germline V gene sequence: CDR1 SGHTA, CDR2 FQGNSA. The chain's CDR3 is CASSLVQGNTEAFF. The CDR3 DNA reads TGTGCCAGCAGCTTAGTCCAGGGAAACACTGAAGCTTTCTTT.

CDR3: CASSHTGGIEKLFF. For the CDR3, the DNA is TGCGCCAGCAGCCACACAGGGGGCATTGAAAAACTGTTTTTT. V usage is TRBV5-1 and J usage is TRBJ1-4; 9 bases agree with TRBD1. The CDR3 covers 14 residues. The germline gives CDR1 SGHRS, CDR2 YFSETQ. V dropped 4 bases and J dropped 7; count of bases not matched to a gene: 5.

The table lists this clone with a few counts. The CDR3 loop is CASRRGLDTDTQYF. The CDR3 DNA sequence: TGCGCCAGCAGGAGGGGACTTGACACAGATACGCAGTATTTT. V usage is TRBV10-2 and J usage is TRBJ2-3; a weak D match, TRBD2 (6 bases). V lost 6 bases and J 2 bases, leaving 12 bases between the germline ends. Looked up from germline, CDR1 is WSHSY and CDR2 is SAAADI. The CDR3 consists of 14 residues.

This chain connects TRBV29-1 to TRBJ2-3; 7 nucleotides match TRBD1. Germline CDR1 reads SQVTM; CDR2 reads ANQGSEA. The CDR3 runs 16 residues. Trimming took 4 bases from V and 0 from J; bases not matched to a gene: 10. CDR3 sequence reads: CSVGGPTGSSTDTQYF. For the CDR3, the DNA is TGCAGCGTTGGCGGACCGACAGGGAGTAGCACAGATACGCAGTATTTT.

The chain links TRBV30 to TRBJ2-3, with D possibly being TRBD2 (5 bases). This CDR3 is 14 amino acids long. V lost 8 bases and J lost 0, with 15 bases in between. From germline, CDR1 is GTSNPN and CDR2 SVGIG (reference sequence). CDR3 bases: TGTGCCGGACCGAGGGTCTATAGCACAGATACGCAGTATTTT. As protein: CAGPRVYSTDTQYF.

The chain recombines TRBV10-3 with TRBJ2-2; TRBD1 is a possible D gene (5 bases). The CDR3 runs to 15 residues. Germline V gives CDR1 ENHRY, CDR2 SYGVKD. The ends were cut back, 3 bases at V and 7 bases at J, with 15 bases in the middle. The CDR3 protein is CAISEGAGNGGELFF. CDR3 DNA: TGTGCCATCAGTGAAGGTGCAGGGAATGGCGGGGAGCTGTTTTTT.

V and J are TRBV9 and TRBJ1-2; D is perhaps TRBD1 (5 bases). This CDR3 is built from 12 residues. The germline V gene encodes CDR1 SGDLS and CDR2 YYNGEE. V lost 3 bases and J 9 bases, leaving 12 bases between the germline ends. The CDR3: CASSAEGRSYTF. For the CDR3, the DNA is TGTGCCAGCAGCGCTGAGGGGAGGAGCTACACCTTC.

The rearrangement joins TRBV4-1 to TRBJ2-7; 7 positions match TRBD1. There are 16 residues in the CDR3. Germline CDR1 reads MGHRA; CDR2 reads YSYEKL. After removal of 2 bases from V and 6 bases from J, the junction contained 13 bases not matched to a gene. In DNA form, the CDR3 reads TGCGCCAGCAGCCAAACGTCACAGGGGCGCTGGAGCGAGCAGTACTTC. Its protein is CASSQTSQGRWSEQYF.

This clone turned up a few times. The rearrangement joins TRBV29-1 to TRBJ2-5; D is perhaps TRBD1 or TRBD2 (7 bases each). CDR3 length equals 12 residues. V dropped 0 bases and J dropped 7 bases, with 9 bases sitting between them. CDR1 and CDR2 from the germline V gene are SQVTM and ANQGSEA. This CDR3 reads CSVEDRGGTQYF. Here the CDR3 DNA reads TGCAGCGTTGAAGACAGGGGGGGGACCCAGTACTTC.

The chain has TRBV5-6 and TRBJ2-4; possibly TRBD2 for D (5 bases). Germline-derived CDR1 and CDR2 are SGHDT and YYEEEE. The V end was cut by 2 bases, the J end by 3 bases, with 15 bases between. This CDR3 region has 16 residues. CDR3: CASSFPGPGVKNIQYF. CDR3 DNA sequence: TGTGCCAGCAGCTTTCCAGGCCCCGGGGTCAAAAACATTCAGTACTTC. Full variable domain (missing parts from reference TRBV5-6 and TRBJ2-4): DAGVTQSPTHLIKTRGQQVTLRCSPKSGHDTVSWYQQALGQGPQFIFQYYEEEERQRGNFPDRFSGHQFPNYSSELNVNALLLGDSALYLCASSFPGPGVKNIQYFGAGTRLSVL.

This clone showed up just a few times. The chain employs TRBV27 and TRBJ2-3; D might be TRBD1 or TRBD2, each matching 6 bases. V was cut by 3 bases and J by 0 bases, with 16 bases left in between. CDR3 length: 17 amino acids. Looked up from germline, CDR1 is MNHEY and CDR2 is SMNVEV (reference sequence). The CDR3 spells CASSFGAEGGSTDTQYF. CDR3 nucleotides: TGTGCCAGCAGTTTCGGGGCCGAGGGGGGAAGCACAGATACGCAGTATTTT.

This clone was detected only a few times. DNA of the CDR3: TGTGCCAGCACGGGACAGGGGTTCACTGAAGCTTTCTTT. Translation gives CASTGQGFTEAFF. The genes are TRBV6-5 and TRBJ1-1, with 10 positions matching TRBD1. V dropped 7 bases and J dropped 4; count of bases not matched to a gene: 3. The CDR3 extends over 13 amino acids. Germline V gives CDR1 MNHEY, CDR2 SVGAGI.

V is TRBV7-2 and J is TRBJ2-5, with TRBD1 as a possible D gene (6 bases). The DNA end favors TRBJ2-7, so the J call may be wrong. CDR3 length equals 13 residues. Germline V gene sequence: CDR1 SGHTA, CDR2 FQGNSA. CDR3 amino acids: CASSGGRAYEQYF. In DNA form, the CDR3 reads TGTGCCAGCAGCGGGGGCAGGGCCTACGAGCAGTACTTC.

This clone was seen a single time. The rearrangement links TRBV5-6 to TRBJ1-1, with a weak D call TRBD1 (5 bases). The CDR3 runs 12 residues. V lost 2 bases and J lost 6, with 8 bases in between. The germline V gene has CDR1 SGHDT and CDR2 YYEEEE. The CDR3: CASSFGAAEAFF. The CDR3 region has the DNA TGTGCCAGCAGCTTTGGGGCAGCTGAAGCTTTCTTT.

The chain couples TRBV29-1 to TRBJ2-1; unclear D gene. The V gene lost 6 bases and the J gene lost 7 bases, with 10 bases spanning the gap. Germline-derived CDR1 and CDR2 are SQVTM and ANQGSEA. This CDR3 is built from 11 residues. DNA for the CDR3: TGCAGCGTCATGACCGCAAATGAGCAGTTCTTC. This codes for CSVMTANEQFF.

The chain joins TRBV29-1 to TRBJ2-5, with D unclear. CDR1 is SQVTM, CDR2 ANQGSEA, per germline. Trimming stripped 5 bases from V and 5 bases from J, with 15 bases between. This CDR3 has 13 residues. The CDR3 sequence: CSVSFVAQETQYF. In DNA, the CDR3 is TGCAGCGTTTCATTTGTGGCCCAGGAGACCCAGTACTTC.